The 13 T cell receptor beta chains below come from one sample, sequenced in a study of spatial heterogeneity in lung cancer. TCRdb processed the 5' RACE reads anew with MiXCR; each CDR3 protein has one entry. The sample records over 15,000 distinct CDR3 sequences, roughly 6.5% being singletons. Noted time point: blood at routine non-recurrence follow-up after resection. Sequences were derived from PBMCs, sampled at follow-up. The receptor set was obtained from a male donor with early-stage non-small cell lung cancer.

This clonotype was detected many times. The rearrangement joins TRBV3-1 to TRBJ2-7; D uncertain. The CDR3 consists of 13 residues. Trimming cost V 2 bases and J 3 bases, with 8 bases left between them. Germline CDR1 LGHDT, CDR2 YNNKEL (reference sequence). The CDR3, as DNA: TGTGCCAGCAGCCAAAACACGTACTACGAGCAGTACTTC. Amino acid sequence: CASSQNTYYEQYF.

This clonotype came up many times. The chain links TRBV11-1 to TRBJ2-3; 12 bases are a match to TRBD2. The V gene's germline CDR1 is SGHAT and CDR2 FQDESV (reference sequence). This CDR3 contains 17 residues. V was pared by 5 bases and J by 4 bases, with 10 bases of the junction left unmatched. The CDR3, as DNA: TGTGCCAGCAGCCCCAACGACCGACTAGCGGGAGCAGATACGCAGTATTTT. It is translated as CASSPNDRLAGADTQYF.

This clonotype was found many times. The chain employs TRBV7-6 and TRBJ2-1, with 12 positions matching TRBD2. The CDR3 has 17 residues. Germline trimming cut 2 bases from V and 7 bases from J; bases unmatched to any gene: 9. Germline assignment: CDR1 SGHVS and CDR2 FNYEAQ. CDR3 bases: TGTGCCAGCAGCTTAAGGGCTAGCGGGAGGGCCGTGAATGAGCAGTTCTTC. Its protein is CASSLRASGRAVNEQFF.

This clonotype was detected many times. The chain is built from TRBV20-1 and TRBJ2-7, with TRBD2 identical over 7 bases. J was trimmed by 3 bases and V by 5 bases; bases with no gene match: 7. This CDR3 comprises 13 residues. Germline lookup yields CDR1 DFQATT and CDR2 SNEGSKA (reference sequence). This CDR3 is CSAGGGQVYEQYF. The DNA for the CDR3 is TGCAGTGCTGGGGGGGGTCAGGTCTACGAGCAGTACTTC.

This clonotype has at least ten counts. The chain uses TRBV6-6 and TRBJ2-7, with D possibly matching TRBD2 (5 bases). The CDR3 is 12 residues long. In germline, CDR1 is MNHNY, CDR2 SVGAGI (reference sequence). V was trimmed by 6 bases and J by 3 bases, leaving 9 bases between them. CDR3 sequence (DNA): TGTGCCAGCAGAGACTATCTCTACGAGCAGTACTTC. It encodes CASRDYLYEQYF.

In its sample, this clonotype was seen many times. The rearrangement uses TRBV7-9 and TRBJ2-2; perhaps TRBD2 as D (6 bases). This CDR3 is 18 amino acids long. Trimming cost V 2 bases and J 2 bases, with 18 bases left between them. The germline V gene encodes CDR1 SEHNR and CDR2 FQNEAQ (reference sequence). The DNA for the CDR3 is TGTGCCAGCAGCTTATCGACCTTGGGCGGGATAAACACCGGGGAGCTGTTTTTT. Its translation is CASSLSTLGGINTGELFF.

This clonotype was seen more than once but under ten times. This chain connects TRBV7-2 to TRBJ2-3, with 14 bases fitting TRBD2. Germline CDR1 and CDR2: SGHTA and FQGNSA. The CDR3 loop spans 17 amino acids. The V gene end was trimmed by 1 base and the J gene end by 4 bases; junction bases not matched to a gene: 4. The CDR3: CASSLVGTSGSPDTQYF. For the CDR3, the DNA is TGTGCCAGCAGCTTAGTGGGGACTAGCGGGAGCCCAGATACGCAGTATTTT. Looking up the rest from reference TRBV7-2 and TRBJ2-3 gives the full variable domain: GAGVSQSPSNKVTEKGKDVELRCDPISGHTALYWYRQSLGQGLEFLIYFQGNSAPDKSGLPSDRFSAERTGGSVSTLTIQRTQQEDSAVYLCASSLVGTSGSPDTQYFGPGTRLTVL.

V is TRBV18 and J is TRBJ1-1; a possible D gene is TRBD1 (5 bases). CDR3 length: 15 amino acids. The germline V and J ends were trimmed by 5 bases and 1 base, with 14 bases remaining between them. Looked up from germline, CDR1 is KGHSH and CDR2 is LQKENI. This chain's CDR3 is CASSLPGLPNTEAFF. The CDR3, as DNA: TGTGCCAGCTCATTGCCGGGACTCCCGAACACTGAAGCTTTCTTT.

This clonotype was counted ten times or more. This chain links TRBV11-2 with TRBJ2-1; 10 bases fit TRBD2. There are 15 residues in the CDR3. From germline, CDR1 is SGHAT and CDR2 FQNNGV. With V trimmed by 3 bases and J by 5 bases, 4 bases remained unmatched. The CDR3 coding sequence is TGTGCCAGCAGCTTGATGCTAGCGGGAGACAATGAGCAGTTCTTC. Protein product: CASSLMLAGDNEQFF.

This clonotype rates as medium-sized. This chain links TRBV6-6 with TRBJ2-3; 11 bases are shared with TRBD1. V was clipped by 5 bases and J by 3 bases; unmatched bases: 19. CDR3 length: 20 amino acids. The germline gives CDR1 MNHNY, CDR2 SVGAGI (reference sequence). CDR3 in DNA: TGTGCCAGCAGTAACCGGGACAGGGGGACGGGAGTCGTTGGTACAGATACGCAGTATTTT. It translates to CASSNRDRGTGVVGTDTQYF.

This clonotype occurred many times. V gene TRBV28 combines with J gene TRBJ2-3; TRBD1 aligns across 8 bases. The CDR3 covers 15 residues. Losses at the gene ends were 7 bases for V and 4 bases for J; bases not matched to a gene: 10. CDR1 is MDHEN, CDR2 SYDVKM, per germline. The CDR3 protein is CASTRQGRRADTQYF. The CDR3 DNA reads TGTGCCAGCACTCGACAGGGGAGACGGGCAGATACGCAGTATTTT.

This clonotype was counted ten times or more. The chain is built from TRBV10-2 and TRBJ1-1, with D possibly matching TRBD1 (6 bases). Germline-derived CDR1 and CDR2 are WSHSY and SAAADI. CDR3 length: 11 amino acids. Trimming pared 11 bases from V and 5 bases from J, leaving 12 bases between. CDR3 bases: TGCGCCTCGGGGCAGGGGACTGAAGCTTTCTTT. Its protein is CASGQGTEAFF.

In its sample, this clonotype was seen once. A single base separates this from a much larger clone, so it may be a read error. No conserved phenylalanine or tryptophan is present at the end of the CDR3, so a read error is the likely explanation. The chain employs TRBV9 and TRBJ2-3, with 8 bases identical to TRBD1. The CDR3 totals 19 residues. V was clipped by 5 bases and J by 1 base; unmatched bases: 18. Germline V gene lookup returns CDR1 SGDLS and CDR2 YYNGEE. CDR3 bases: TGTGCCAGCAGAGTCCCCGGACAGGGCAACCATGTGGGCACAGATACGCAGTATATT. This translates into CASRVPGQGNHVGTDTQYI.